This T cell receptor (beta chain) came from a study of CD8 T cells in ankylosing spondylitis. Study-level findings and limits: Apparently characteristic of ankylosing spondylitis blood was a TCR beta motif (about 8 highly homologous variants).

This clonotype came up many times. The antigen is unknown. In germline, CDR1 is SGDLS, CDR2 YYNGEE. This CDR3 is built from 16 residues. V shed 4 bases and J 0 bases; nucleotides not matched to a gene: 5. TCRdb re-derived calls from the 5' RACE reads in MiXCR, one entry per CDR3 protein. The sample consists of approximately 38,000 distinct CDR3 sequences, 2.7% of them appearing once. The clonotype originates from a male donor with ankylosing spondylitis or in good health (not recorded which). This chain uses TRBV9 with TRBJ2-2; 8 bases map to TRBD2. Sequenced input: blood, either unsorted or a sorted T cell fraction (not recorded which). The chain's CDR3 is CASSTRSGANTGELFF. CDR3 in DNA: TGTGCCAGCAGCACCCGTAGCGGGGCGAACACCGGGGAGCTGTTTTTT.